This T cell receptor (beta chain) was profiled in a study of blood T cell repertoires in COVID-19. Study summary: Specimens from acute and convalescent COVID-19 originated in the United States, Italy and Spain. T cells, B-cell-depleted T cells, or PBMCs supplied cDNA or gDNA.

The table came from immunoSEQ multiplex PCR; TCRdb's copy has only in-frame clones and leaves some out. The data hold about 94,000 clones, with 75% to 90% observed a single time. The count of this clone is one. The same CDR3 can be traced to other DNA sequences in this sample. V was clipped by 4 bases and J by 4 bases; unmatched bases: 3. The CDR3 has 13 residues. The sequenced material came from peripheral blood. V usage is TRBV12-3 or TRBV12-4 and J usage is TRBJ2-5; 7 bases map to TRBD1. This receptor was obtained from a human donor in a cohort sampled during active COVID-19. CDR3 DNA: TGTGCCAGCAGTTGGACAGGAAGAGAGACCCAGTACTTC. Its translation is CASSWTGRETQYF.